One sample yielded the 4 T cell receptor beta chains listed below, sequenced in a study of PD-1 blockade in classical Hodgkin lymphoma. Data came from immunoSEQ multiplex PCR; TCRdb stores just in-frame clones and leaves some out. Of approximately 24,000 clones detected, approximately 77% appear once; the ten largest clones hold more than 20%. Time point denoted: cycle 4 day 1 (C4D1), after around six weeks of nivolumab. Brentuximab vedotin exposure varied among the patients, all of whom had relapsed after autologous stem cell transplantation. Specimen: peripheral blood mononuclear cells (PBMCs), collected before the fourth cycle of nivolumab. All receptors derive from a human donor with classical Hodgkin lymphoma.

V is TRBV19 and J is TRBJ1-5; a possible D gene is TRBD1 (6 bases). Trimming took 6 bases from V and 5 from J, leaving 17 bases between them. Germline V lookup: CDR1 LNHDA, CDR2 SQIVND (reference sequence). CDR3 length: 15 residues. CDR3 protein: CASSWGHWGHQPQHF. The CDR3 DNA is TGTGCCAGTAGCTGGGGGCATTGGGGACATCAGCCCCAGCATTTT.

The table lists this clone with a few counts. The chain combines TRBV9 with TRBJ2-5; 10 nucleotides agree with TRBD1. V lost 4 bases to trimming and J lost 5 bases; unmatched junction nucleotides: 5. Germline assignment: CDR1 SGDLS and CDR2 YYNGEE. The length of the CDR3 is 14 residues. DNA of the CDR3: TGTGCCAGCAGCCTGACAGGGGGCCGGGAGACCCAGTACTTC. Its translation is CASSLTGGRETQYF.

The chain uses TRBV27 and TRBJ2-7; unclear D gene. The germline V gene has CDR1 MNHEY and CDR2 SMNVEV (reference sequence). V was trimmed by 2 bases and J by 6 bases, leaving 11 bases between them. CDR3 length equals 13 residues. The CDR3 loop reads CASSLGAVAEQYF. The DNA for the CDR3 is TGTGCCAGCAGTTTAGGAGCTGTAGCCGAGCAGTACTTC.

The V call is TRBV19, the J call TRBJ2-7, with TRBD1 matching over 9 bases. V shed 5 bases, J shed 0 bases, and the junction held 5 bases outside the gene matches. Germline CDR1 reads LNHDA; CDR2 reads SQIVND (reference sequence). The CDR3 consists of 15 residues. The CDR3 region has the DNA TGTGCCAGTAGTCCGGGACAGGGTTTCTCCTACGAGCAGTACTTC. This gives the protein CASSPGQGFSYEQYF.